Presented here are 18 T cell receptor beta chains from one specimen sequenced in a study of regulatory T cells in long-lasting Graves disease. Time point noted: newly diagnosed GD, antithyroid drugs for less than 3 months. The TCR library was prepared using RNA isolated from PBMCs. To make TCR beta libraries, researchers used iRepertoire HTBI primers and Arm-PCR of CDR3 regions. Each CDR3 protein is one row after TCRdb ran MiXCR on the multiplex PCR reads. The repertoire holds roughly 380,000 distinct CDR3 sequences, with 16% as singletons. These data also featured in a second study, about T cells in Graves' hyperthyroidism and ophthalmopathy.

Here the sequenced sample was peripheral blood mononuclear cells (PBMCs), taken at new diagnosis, from a patient treated with antithyroid drugs. The receptors were gathered from a man aged 40-49 years with Graves disease.

At least ten counts were recorded for this clonotype. V usage is TRBV12-3 or TRBV12-4 and J usage is TRBJ1-1; a possible D gene is TRBD1 (6 bases). Trimming removed 6 bases from V and 0 bases from J, with 14 bases in between. The CDR3 is 15 amino acids. The CDR3 DNA is TGTGCCAGCAGCCTCGGACAGATCATGAACACTGAAGCTTTCTTT. This sequence encodes CASSLGQIMNTEAFF.

The genes are TRBV14 and TRBJ2-2; 12 bases agree with TRBD2. Trimming at V came to 1 base and at J to 4 bases, leaving 4 bases not matched to a gene. Germline V CDR1 and CDR2: SGHDN, FVKESK. The CDR3 is 17 residues long. CDR3 nucleotides: TGTGCCAGCAGCCAAGGAGCTAGCGGGGGGGGCACCGGGGAGCTGTTTTTT. This codes for CASSQGASGGGTGELFF.

This clonotype was detected many times. The rearrangement links TRBV28 to TRBJ2-1; D may match TRBD1 or TRBD2 (5 bases each). Trimming shortened V by 5 bases and J by 3 bases, and 20 bases separated the two germline ends. Germline values: CDR1 MDHEN, CDR2 SYDVKM. This CDR3 spans 17 amino acids. The CDR3 DNA is TGTGCCAGCAGTCTAGCCTCAGGGAACTGGCGCTACAATGAGCAGTTCTTC. Protein: CASSLASGNWRYNEQFF.

This clonotype has at least ten counts. The chain links TRBV3-1 to TRBJ1-6; 10 positions agree with TRBD1. V lost 4 bases, J lost 8 bases, and 2 bases stayed unmatched. This CDR3 region has 14 residues. Per the germline V gene, CDR1 is LGHDT and CDR2 is YNNKEL (reference sequence). CDR3 residues: CASSLGTGDSPLHF. CDR3 bases: TGTGCCAGCAGCCTCGGGACAGGGGATTCACCCCTCCACTTT.

This clonotype was counted many times. V usage is TRBV11-1 and J usage is TRBJ2-7; a possible D gene is TRBD2 (5 bases). This CDR3 is 13 amino acids long. The germline CDR1 and CDR2 sequences are SGHAT and FQDESV (reference sequence). V was trimmed by 3 bases and J by 7 bases, leaving 13 bases between them. The CDR3 sequence: CASSFDRTGEQYF. DNA of the CDR3: TGTGCCAGCAGCTTCGACCGAACGGGGGAGCAGTACTTC.

This clonotype showed up many times. The chain recombines TRBV5-1 with TRBJ1-1; no definite D call. The germline CDR1 and CDR2 sequences are SGHRS and YFSETQ. CDR3 length: 13 amino acids. V was shortened by 5 bases and J by 7 bases, with 15 bases between the two germline ends. The CDR3, as DNA: TGCGCCAGCAGGAATACTGGGAACCTTGAAGCTTTCTTT. It is translated as CASRNTGNLEAFF.

This clonotype has a count of ten or more. V gene TRBV28 combines with J gene TRBJ1-1; 7 bases fit TRBD1. V lost 5 bases, J lost 11 bases, and 8 bases stayed unmatched. The CDR3 length is 12 residues. The germline V gene encodes CDR1 MDHEN and CDR2 SYDVKM. The CDR3 reads CASSATGRWAFF. The CDR3, as DNA: TGTGCCAGCAGTGCGACAGGGAGGTGGGCTTTCTTT.

This clonotype came up many times. This chain joins TRBV10-3 and TRBJ2-7; TRBD1 might be the D (5 bases). The CDR3 consists of 13 residues. With 4 bases removed from V and 5 bases from J, the gap between germline ends came to 12 bases. Per the germline V gene, CDR1 is ENHRY and CDR2 is SYGVKD. CDR3 protein: CAISVQGGHEQYF. The CDR3 DNA reads TGTGCCATCAGTGTTCAGGGCGGCCACGAGCAGTACTTC.

V is TRBV4-1 and J is TRBJ2-7; 10 bases agree with TRBD1. The CDR3 covers 15 residues. V lost 1 base and J lost 5; bases outside the gene matches: 5. CDR1 and CDR2 (germline): MGHRA, YSYEKL. Here the CDR3 reads CASSQARDRGHEQYF. The CDR3 region has the DNA TGCGCCAGCAGCCAAGCCCGGGACAGGGGCCACGAGCAGTACTTC.

This clonotype was picked up many times. The V gene is TRBV18, the J gene TRBJ2-7; D might be TRBD2 (6 bases). Trimming removed 2 bases at V and 2 bases at J, with 13 bases between. The CDR3 is 15 amino acids. Germline V gene lookup returns CDR1 KGHSH and CDR2 LQKENI. CDR3 amino acids: CASSPGGGRAYEQYF. The DNA for the CDR3 is TGTGCCAGCTCACCAGGGGGAGGCAGGGCCTACGAGCAGTACTTC.

This chain uses TRBV12-3 or TRBV12-4 with TRBJ2-3, with D possibly TRBD2 on 6 matching bases. The CDR3 consists of 14 residues. V lost 3 bases to trimming and J lost 4 bases, with 11 bases between them. The DNA of the CDR3 is TGTGCCAGCAGTTTTTCGGGGGAGCCAGATACGCAGTATTTT. Translation: CASSFSGEPDTQYF.

In its sample, this clonotype was seen many times. The chain links TRBV7-2 to TRBJ2-5, with a weak D call TRBD1 (6 bases). The CDR3 runs to 15 residues. Germline lookup yields CDR1 SGHTA and CDR2 FQGNSA. V dropped 5 bases and J dropped 2 bases, with 15 bases sitting between them. CDR3 sequence reads: CASSRPWTEQETQYF. The CDR3 nucleotides are TGTGCCAGCAGCCGGCCCTGGACAGAACAAGAGACCCAGTACTTC.

The V and J genes are TRBV19 and TRBJ2-7; D is perhaps TRBD1 (5 bases). The CDR3 spans 15 residues. Germline values: CDR1 LNHDA, CDR2 SQIVND (reference sequence). V gave up 8 bases and J gave up 4 bases, with 21 bases separating them. CDR3 coding DNA: TGTGCCAGTGTGACAGTTCCCTTGGGATTTTACGAGCAGTACTTC. It codes for CASVTVPLGFYEQYF.

On this clonotype: The conserved phenylalanine or tryptophan normally closing the CDR3 is absent here, so this likely arose from a read error. The rearrangement joins TRBV6-5 to TRBJ1-1; D unresolved. The V end lost 3 bases, the J end lost 5 bases, and 7 bases lay between the germline ends. This CDR3 comprises 12 residues. Germline loops: CDR1 MNHEY, CDR2 SVGAGI. CDR3 sequence reads: CASSYGVTEAFL. CDR3 DNA: TGTGCCAGCAGTTATGGGGTGACTGAAGCTTTCCTT.

This clonotype was counted many times. This chain joins TRBV6-1 and TRBJ2-2; D is perhaps TRBD2 (6 bases). The CDR3 sequence is 14 residues long. Per the germline V gene, CDR1 is MNHNS and CDR2 is SASEGT. V shed 3 bases and J shed 5 bases, with 10 bases lying between them. The CDR3 loop is CASSDREETGELFF. The CDR3 region has the DNA TGTGCCAGCAGTGACAGGGAGGAGACCGGGGAGCTGTTTTTT.

This clonotype has a count of ten or more. The V gene is TRBV11-2, the J gene TRBJ1-4; no firm D call. Trimming took 1 base from V and 0 from J, leaving 6 bases between them. The V gene's germline CDR1 is SGHAT and CDR2 FQNNGV. The CDR3 consists of 15 residues. CDR3 residues: CASSLVPSTNEKLFF. The CDR3 bases are TGTGCCAGCAGCTTAGTTCCGTCAACTAATGAAAAACTGTTTTTT.

The sample holds many counts of this clonotype. This rearrangement joins TRBV5-1 to TRBJ2-1, with 12 nucleotides matching TRBD2. The CDR3 is made up of 14 amino acids. Losses at the gene ends were 1 base for V and 10 bases for J; bases not matched to a gene: 3. From germline, CDR1 is SGHRS and CDR2 YFSETQ. The CDR3 coding sequence is TGCGCCAGCAGCTTGAACCTAGCGGGAGGGGAGCAGTTCTTC. Its protein is CASSLNLAGGEQFF.

This clonotype was picked up a small number of times. The V call is TRBV19, the J call TRBJ2-1; D is unresolved. The better agreement between TRBJ2-5 and the DNA end casts doubt on the J call. Germline-derived CDR1 and CDR2 are LNHDA and SQIVND (reference sequence). This CDR3 comprises 13 residues. CDR3 region: CASSIVGQETQYF. DNA of the CDR3: TGTGCCAGTAGTATAGTAGGACAAGAGACCCAGTACTTC.